The 30 T cell receptor beta chains below all came from one sample that was sequenced in a study of CD8+CD57+ T cells in acquired aplastic anemia. For sequencing, patients were chosen who had shown expansion of CD8+CD57+ cells by flow cytometry. Investigators profiled TCR beta VDJ and CDR3 from genomic DNA template. From the reads, TCRdb called clonotypes with MiXCR, one entry per CDR3 protein. The data show approximately 300,000 distinct CDR3 sequences, approximately 57% seen once. Sequenced material: sorted CD4+, CD8+, or CD8+CD57+ T cells (not recorded which) from PBMCs. The source of these receptors is a human donor with aplastic anemia.

The chain joins TRBV15 to TRBJ2-5, with D possibly matching TRBD1 (6 bases). V was clipped by 5 bases and J by 5 bases, with 18 bases between them. Germline-derived CDR1 and CDR2 are LNHNV and YYDKDF (reference sequence). The CDR3 totals 15 residues. Here the CDR3 reads CATSEEWGLEETQYF. CDR3 DNA sequence: TGTGCCACCAGCGAAGAGTGGGGGCTCGAGGAGACCCAGTACTTC. The full variable domain, with the rest looked up from reference TRBV15 and TRBJ2-5, is DAMVIQNPRYQVTQFGKPVTLSCSQTLNHNVMYWYQQKSSQAPKLLFHYYDKDFNNEADTPDNFQSRRPNTSFCFLDIRSPGLGDTAMYLCATSEEWGLEETQYFGPGTRLLVL.

The J gene is TRBJ2-7, the V gene TRBV20-1; D might be TRBD2 (6 bases). The better agreement between TRBJ2-1 and the DNA end casts doubt on the J call. The CDR3 has 13 residues. Germline V CDR1 and CDR2: DFQATT, SNEGSKA (reference sequence). This CDR3 is CSGEASVHNEQFF. CDR3 nucleotide sequence: TGCAGTGGGGAGGCCAGTGTGCACAATGAGCAGTTCTTC.

There are many counts of this clonotype. This rearrangement joins TRBV2 to TRBJ2-4, with 7 bases that match TRBD2. V was clipped by 1 base and J by 11 bases; unmatched bases: 11. The CDR3 has 15 residues. In germline, CDR1 is SNHLY, CDR2 FYNNEI. CDR3 sequence (DNA): TGTGCCAGCAGTGAAGGGGCTAGCGGTACCGGGGTTCAGTACTTC. Protein sequence: CASSEGASGTGVQYF.

This clonotype was seen once. The chain links TRBV5-1 to TRBJ2-7; tentative D call: TRBD2 (5 bases). Germline lookup yields CDR1 SGHRS and CDR2 YFSETQ. V was cut by 3 bases and J by 3 bases, with 13 bases left in between. This CDR3 has 14 amino acids. The CDR3 region is CASSSPGNDYEQYF. The CDR3 DNA sequence: TGCGCCAGCAGCTCCCCCGGGAACGACTACGAGCAGTACTTC.

This sequence joins TRBV9 and TRBJ2-1; 10 bases align to TRBD2. Looked up from germline, CDR1 is SGDLS and CDR2 is YYNGEE. This CDR3 region has 14 residues. The junction had 7 bases not matched to a gene; V was cut back by 4 bases and J by 9 bases. In DNA, the CDR3 is TGTGCCAGCAGCACAGCGGGAGGGCCACGTGAGCAGTTCTTC. This gives the protein CASSTAGGPREQFF.

The V gene is TRBV20-1, the J gene TRBJ2-7; D not certain. CDR3 length: 14 residues. Germline loops: CDR1 DFQATT, CDR2 SNEGSKA (reference sequence). V was trimmed by 2 bases and J by 0 bases, leaving 11 bases between them. This CDR3 reads CSARPRAFSYEQYF. CDR3 coding DNA: TGCAGTGCTAGACCCCGGGCCTTCTCCTACGAGCAGTACTTC.

Many counts were recorded for this clonotype. The V and J genes are TRBV3-1 and TRBJ2-7, with 7 positions matching TRBD1. Germline CDR1 and CDR2: LGHDT and YNNKEL (reference sequence). The V segment lost 4 bases and the J segment 3 bases; nucleotides outside the gene matches: 6. There are 14 residues in the CDR3. The CDR3 coding sequence is TGTGCCAGCAGCCCCCCGACAGGGAGCTACGAGCAGTACTTC. This sequence encodes CASSPPTGSYEQYF.

Here the CDR3 DNA reads TGCGCCAGCAGCTTGGAGGGGCGTGCGGGAGGACACTACGAGCAGTACTTC. It yields the protein CASSLEGRAGGHYEQYF. The genes are TRBV5-1 and TRBJ2-7, with 8 bases lining up with TRBD2. CDR3 length: 17 residues. J was trimmed by 3 bases and V by 0 bases; bases with no gene match: 11. Germline loops: CDR1 SGHRS, CDR2 YFSETQ.

This chain uses TRBV29-1 with TRBJ1-2; maybe TRBD1 (5 bases). The CDR3 contains 15 residues. The V gene's germline CDR1 is SQVTM and CDR2 ANQGSEA. V shed 5 bases and J shed 4 bases, with 20 bases lying between them. For the CDR3, the DNA is TGCAGCGTTTGGGGCGGGGCAGGGACGAGCTATGGCTACACCTTC. This translates into CSVWGGAGTSYGYTF.

The V and J genes are TRBV5-1 and TRBJ1-1; perhaps TRBD1 as D (5 bases). The CDR3 loop spans 17 amino acids. CDR1 and CDR2 from the germline V gene are SGHRS and YFSETQ. Deletions cut 0 bases from V and 4 bases from J, with 19 bases between. The CDR3 sequence: CASSLAAGRGVGTEAFF. The DNA of the CDR3 is TGCGCCAGCAGCTTGGCCGCCGGCAGAGGGGTTGGCACTGAAGCTTTCTTT.

The chain uses TRBV19 and TRBJ2-5; maybe TRBD1 (6 bases). The ends were cut back, 5 bases at V and 4 bases at J, with 8 bases in the middle. Germline lookup yields CDR1 LNHDA and CDR2 SQIVND (reference sequence). CDR3 length: 12 residues. The CDR3 spells CASSLRGETQYF. DNA of the CDR3: TGTGCCAGTAGTCTCAGGGGAGAGACCCAGTACTTC.

This clonotype has at least ten counts. The rearrangement uses TRBV10-1 and TRBJ2-2, with D hard to call. The V end was cut by 3 bases, the J end by 3 bases, with 5 bases between. CDR3 length: 13 residues. CDR1 WNHNN and CDR2 SYGVQD come from the germline V gene (reference sequence). Written as DNA, the CDR3 is TGCGCCAGCAGTGACGTATACACCGGGGAGCTGTTTTTT. Translating it yields CASSDVYTGELFF.

The J gene is TRBJ1-1, the V gene TRBV5-6, with no clear D. The germline V gene has CDR1 SGHDT and CDR2 YYEEEE. This CDR3 has 16 residues. V lost 0 bases, J lost 0 bases, and 12 bases lay in between. CDR3 in amino acids: CASSLVWPEMNTEAFF. Written as DNA, the CDR3 is TGTGCCAGCAGCTTGGTCTGGCCGGAGATGAACACTGAAGCTTTCTTT.

The sample holds many counts of this clonotype. V and J are TRBV11-2 and TRBJ1-1; D gene uncertain. Between the trimmed V and J ends, which lost 0 bases and 3 bases, there was a span of 14 bases. CDR1 SGHAT and CDR2 FQNNGV come from the germline V gene. The CDR3 length is 16 residues. DNA of the CDR3: TGTGCCAGCAGCTTAGACGTCCTCACCTCTTACACTGAAGCTTTCTTT. This gives the protein CASSLDVLTSYTEAFF.

At least ten counts were recorded for this clonotype. The genes are TRBV5-6 and TRBJ2-1; D is unresolved. Germline V gives CDR1 SGHDT, CDR2 YYEEEE. The V end lost 4 bases, the J end lost 6 bases, and 11 bases lay between the germline ends. This CDR3 is 13 amino acids long. In nucleotides, the CDR3 is TGTGCCAGCAGCGTCCAGGCAGGCAATGAGCAGTTCTTC. Translated, it gives CASSVQAGNEQFF. The whole variable domain, remainder taken from reference TRBV5-6 and TRBJ2-1, is DAGVTQSPTHLIKTRGQQVTLRCSPKSGHDTVSWYQQALGQGPQFIFQYYEEEERQRGNFPDRFSGHQFPNYSSELNVNALLLGDSALYLCASSVQAGNEQFFGPGTRLTVL.

This clonotype was seen at least ten times. V and J are TRBV15 and TRBJ2-5; D not resolved. Germline V lookup: CDR1 LNHNV, CDR2 YYDKDF (reference sequence). Trimming left V 0 bases short and J 9 bases short, with 8 bases between. The CDR3 is 12 amino acids. This CDR3 reads CATSRDRASQYF. In DNA, the CDR3 is TGTGCCACCAGCAGAGATCGGGCGTCCCAGTACTTC.

This clonotype has at least ten counts. V and J are TRBV5-6 and TRBJ2-3; D ambiguous. CDR1 and CDR2 (germline): SGHDT, YYEEEE. The CDR3 has 11 residues. The germline V and J ends were trimmed by 2 bases and 6 bases, with 4 bases remaining between them. CDR3 loop: CASSLQDTQYF. CDR3 DNA: TGTGCCAGCAGCTTACAGGATACGCAGTATTTT.

The CDR3 is CASSGRDTHTDTQYF. The CDR3 nucleotides are TGTGCCAGCAGTGGCCGGGACACCCACACAGATACGCAGTATTTT. The chain uses TRBV25-1 and TRBJ2-3; tentatively, D is TRBD1 (6 bases). Germline CDR1 MGHDK, CDR2 SYGVNS. Trimming took off 4 bases at V and 2 bases at J, with 13 bases between the two ends. This CDR3 spans 15 amino acids.

The table lists this clonotype with a few counts. DNA for the CDR3: TGTGCCAGCAGTGAAGTTGGGACTGCTACGCAGTATTTT. This gives the protein CASSEVGTATQYF. The chain links TRBV2 to TRBJ2-3, with D possibly matching TRBD2 (6 bases). CDR3 length: 13 amino acids. The germline V and J ends were trimmed by 1 base and 8 bases, with 10 bases remaining between them. Germline V gene sequence: CDR1 SNHLY, CDR2 FYNNEI. The full variable domain, with the rest looked up from reference TRBV2 and TRBJ2-3, is EPEVTQTPSHQVTQMGQEVILRCVPISNHLYFYWYRQILGQKVEFLVSFYNNEISEKSEIFDDQFSVERPDGSNFTLKIRSTKLEDSAMYFCASSEVGTATQYFGPGTRLTVL.

This chain uses TRBV24-1 with TRBJ2-1, with 8 bases lining up with TRBD2. Germline V lookup: CDR1 KGHDR, CDR2 SFDVKD. After removal of 9 bases from V and 7 bases from J, the junction contained 16 bases not matched to a gene. This CDR3 is built from 16 residues. CDR3 region: CATATRISGGQNEQFF. The CDR3 region has the DNA TGTGCCACCGCGACCCGGATAAGCGGGGGCCAAAATGAGCAGTTCTTC.

This clonotype was detected ten times or more. CDR3 region: CASSESLAGGAYNEQFF. In DNA form, the CDR3 reads TGCGCCAGCAGTGAGTCCCTAGCGGGAGGTGCTTACAATGAGCAGTTCTTC. The chain joins TRBV10-1 to TRBJ2-1; 11 bases agree with TRBD2. This CDR3 is 17 amino acids long. Germline values: CDR1 WNHNN, CDR2 SYGVQD (reference sequence). V gave up 0 bases and J gave up 4 bases; unmatched junction bases: 5.

This clonotype was recorded many times. The chain recombines TRBV29-1 with TRBJ2-3, with unresolved D. V was shortened by 3 bases and J by 5 bases, with 12 bases between the two germline ends. The CDR3 consists of 13 residues. Per germline, CDR1 SQVTM and CDR2 ANQGSEA. CDR3 amino acids: CSVEVGSGDTQYF. CDR3 coding DNA: TGCAGCGTTGAGGTTGGGTCGGGAGATACGCAGTATTTT.

The chain employs TRBV9 and TRBJ2-7; D is unresolved. V was pared by 1 base and J by 6 bases, with 14 bases between. The germline gives CDR1 SGDLS, CDR2 YYNGEE. The CDR3 is made up of 14 amino acids. CDR3 loop: CASSVLGSPSEQYF. CDR3 sequence (DNA): TGTGCCAGCAGCGTATTGGGATCTCCCTCCGAGCAGTACTTC.

The chain joins TRBV2 to TRBJ2-7, with unresolved D. V lost 6 bases and J 2 bases, leaving 11 bases between the germline ends. The germline gives CDR1 SNHLY, CDR2 FYNNEI. The CDR3 consists of 13 residues. CDR3 nucleotide sequence: TGTGCCAGCAGAAGACCGCAAACCTACGAGCAGTACTTC. It specifies CASRRPQTYEQYF.

The V gene is TRBV7-9, the J gene TRBJ2-3; D unresolved. Germline CDR1 and CDR2: SEHNR and FQNEAQ (reference sequence). The CDR3 contains 15 residues. V was cut by 3 bases and J by 3 bases, with 13 bases left in between. In nucleotides, the CDR3 is TGTGCCAGCAGCTTGGAGTCCCCGCGGACAGATACGCAGTATTTT. Translated, it gives CASSLESPRTDTQYF.

In its sample, this clonotype was seen a few times. This rearrangement joins TRBV24-1 to TRBJ2-7; 9 bases line up with TRBD1. The CDR3 contains 15 residues. Germline V gives CDR1 KGHDR, CDR2 SFDVKD. V lost 5 bases to trimming and J lost 3 bases; unmatched junction nucleotides: 7. DNA of the CDR3: TGTGCCACCAGTGGAGCGGGACAGGGTATCTACGAGCAGTACTTC. Translation: CATSGAGQGIYEQYF.

In this sample, this clonotype turned up many times. CDR3 residues: CASSRDFMETQYF. For the CDR3, the DNA is TGTGCCAGCAGTCGGGATTTTATGGAGACCCAGTACTTC. This chain joins TRBV11-3 and TRBJ2-5; D might be TRBD2 (5 bases). CDR1 SGHNT and CDR2 YENEEA come from the germline V gene. The CDR3 has 13 amino acids. V gave up 6 bases and J gave up 5 bases, with 13 bases separating them.

The gene calls are TRBV10-3 and TRBJ1-1; D uncertain. Looked up from germline, CDR1 is ENHRY and CDR2 is SYGVKD. The CDR3 runs to 11 residues. V dropped 7 bases and J dropped 1 base, with 4 bases sitting between them. CDR3 amino acids: CAIIKNTEAFF. CDR3 sequence (DNA): TGTGCCATCATAAAGAACACTGAAGCTTTCTTT.

J is TRBJ1-2 and V is TRBV11-2; D ambiguous. V was shortened by 2 bases and J by 4 bases, with 14 bases between the two germline ends. The CDR3 extends over 15 amino acids. Germline V gene sequence: CDR1 SGHAT, CDR2 FQNNGV. CDR3 amino acids: CASSLFEREGYGYTF. The DNA of the CDR3 is TGTGCCAGCAGCTTATTCGAGAGGGAGGGCTATGGCTACACCTTC.

This clonotype showed up just a few times. The J gene is TRBJ2-1, the V gene TRBV12-3 or TRBV12-4; D remains ambiguous. Trimming removed 7 bases from V and 4 bases from J, with 14 bases in between. The CDR3 totals 14 residues. The CDR3 DNA reads TGTGCCAGCACCACCCCGACTGGTTACAATGAGCAGTTCTTC. Its translation is CASTTPTGYNEQFF.